This T cell receptor beta chain was recorded in a study of CD8+CD57+ T cells in acquired aplastic anemia. Study information: Sorted CD4+ plus CD8+ cells gave DNA averaging roughly 3.2 ug. Overall study results and limits: Overlapping CD8+ CDR3 repertoires of patients and controls contained around 31 shared sequences.

CDR1 is SGDLS and CDR2 is YYNGEE in the germline V gene. V lost 4 bases and J lost 8; bases outside the gene matches: 6. CDR3 length equals 14 residues. TCR beta VDJ and CDR3 profiles were obtained from a genomic DNA template. TCRdb re-analysed the reads in MiXCR, keeping a single row per CDR3 protein. The repertoire holds approximately 98,000 distinct CDR3 sequences, with around 62% as singletons. Patients sequenced had flow cytometry evidence of CD8+CD57+ cell expansion. The enrolled patients all had severe acquired aplastic anemia. At the time of blood sampling, patients had not yet received any therapy. Concerning this clonotype itself: Its antigen is as yet unknown.

The sequence was collected from a human donor with aplastic anemia. Sequenced input: sorted CD4+, CD8+, or CD8+CD57+ T cells (not recorded which) from PBMCs. The rearrangement joins TRBV9 to TRBJ1-6; 7 positions match TRBD1. This CDR3 reads CASSTGVYDSPLHF. The CDR3 DNA reads TGTGCCAGCAGCACAGGGGTTTACGATTCACCCCTCCACTTT.